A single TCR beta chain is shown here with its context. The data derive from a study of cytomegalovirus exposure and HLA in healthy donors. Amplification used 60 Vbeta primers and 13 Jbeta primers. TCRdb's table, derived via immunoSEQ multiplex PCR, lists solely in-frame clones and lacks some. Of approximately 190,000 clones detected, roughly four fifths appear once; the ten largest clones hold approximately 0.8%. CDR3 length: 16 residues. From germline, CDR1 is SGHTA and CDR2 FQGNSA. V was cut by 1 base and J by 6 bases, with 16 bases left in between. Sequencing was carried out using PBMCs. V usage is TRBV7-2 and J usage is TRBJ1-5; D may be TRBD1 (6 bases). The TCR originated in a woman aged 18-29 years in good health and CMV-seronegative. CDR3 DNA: TGTGCCAGCAGCTTAGTAGGGGGGGGGCTGGGTCAGCCCCAGCATTTT. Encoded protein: CASSLVGGGLGQPQHF.